Presented here are 22 T cell receptor beta chains from one specimen sequenced in a study of T cells in Graves' hyperthyroidism and ophthalmopathy. RNA transcripts gave rise to amplified TCR beta CDR3 regions. The HTBI set primed first-round TCR CDR3 RT-PCR. TCRdb re-derived calls from the multiplex PCR reads in MiXCR, one entry per CDR3 protein. This sample carries 450,000 to 650,000 distinct CDR3 sequences, under 25% of them seen once, and the ten largest clones take about 26%. Material: blood. All receptors come from a man younger than 35 with Graves' hyperthyroidism.

This clonotype has at least ten counts. The gene calls are TRBV6-1 and TRBJ1-5; 9 nucleotides align to TRBD1. The length of the CDR3 is 13 residues. Germline loops: CDR1 MNHNS, CDR2 SASEGT. Germline trimming cut 4 bases from V and 6 bases from J; bases unmatched to any gene: 1. The CDR3 DNA sequence: TGTGCCAGCAGTGGGACAGGGGTTCAGCCCCAGCATTTT. Protein sequence: CASSGTGVQPQHF.

This CDR3 is CASSLAGGGQYF. As DNA, the CDR3 is TGTGCCAGCAGCTTAGCAGGGGGGGGGCAGTACTTC. The chain couples TRBV7-2 to TRBJ2-7, with a tentative D call TRBD2 (7 bases). Germline V gene lookup returns CDR1 SGHTA and CDR2 FQGNSA. This CDR3 comprises 12 residues. Trimming stripped 0 bases from V and 9 bases from J, with 9 bases between.

This clonotype was counted only a few times. This chain joins TRBV2 and TRBJ2-5; TRBD1 or TRBD2 may be the D gene (6 bases each). The CDR3 is made up of 16 amino acids. CDR1 SNHLY and CDR2 FYNNEI come from the germline V gene. V lost 2 bases, J lost 4 bases, and 17 bases lay in between. CDR3 in DNA: TGTGCCAGCAGTGAACCCGGGGGCGAACTAGGAGAGACCCAGTACTTC. Protein product: CASSEPGGELGETQYF.

V is TRBV7-2 and J is TRBJ1-1, with TRBD1 matching over 7 bases. Germline CDR1 reads SGHTA; CDR2 reads FQGNSA. CDR3 size: 14 residues. The J segment lost 6 bases and the V segment lost 5 bases, leaving 9 bases of the junction unmatched. CDR3 bases: TGTGCCAGCAGCCGAGGGGGCCTCGGGGCTGAAGCTTTCTTT. It translates to CASSRGGLGAEAFF.

This clonotype was counted once. V and J are TRBV7-3 and TRBJ1-2; D may be TRBD1 (5 bases). The CDR3 spans 15 residues. The ends were cut back, 5 bases at V and 6 bases at J, with 19 bases in the middle. Germline loops: CDR1 SGHTA, CDR2 FQGTGA. Here the CDR3 reads CASSPHPGVGNGYTF. For the CDR3, the DNA is TGTGCCAGCAGCCCGCATCCGGGGGTTGGAAATGGCTACACCTTC.

This clonotype was seen once. The chain is built from TRBV12-3 or TRBV12-4 and TRBJ1-5; D gene uncertain. V lost 5 bases to trimming and J lost 0 bases, with 17 bases between them. The CDR3 is made up of 17 amino acids. The chain's CDR3 is CASSARIPPYSNQPQHF. In DNA form, the CDR3 reads TGTGCCAGCAGTGCCCGGATCCCACCGTATAGCAATCAGCCCCAGCATTTT.

This clonotype was counted ten times or more. The chain recombines TRBV9 with TRBJ1-2; D unresolved. V was pared by 2 bases and J by 3 bases, with 8 bases between. The CDR3 spans 13 residues. CDR1 and CDR2 (germline): SGDLS, YYNGEE. The CDR3 sequence: CASSVGQDYGYTF. The CDR3 DNA sequence: TGTGCCAGCAGCGTCGGGCAGGACTATGGCTACACCTTC. Filled out from reference TRBV9 and TRBJ1-2, the complete variable domain reads DSGVTQTPKHLITATGQRVTLRCSPRSGDLSVYWYQQSLDQGLQFLIQYYNGEERAKGNILERFSAQQFPDLHSELNLSSLELGDSALYFCASSVGQDYGYTFGSGTRLTVV.

The table lists this clonotype with many counts. The chain is built from TRBV27 and TRBJ1-5; TRBD1 is a possible D gene (5 bases). Trimming took 3 bases from V and 9 from J, leaving 15 bases between them. Germline CDR1 and CDR2: MNHEY and SMNVEV (reference sequence). This CDR3 is 14 amino acids long. CDR3 sequence: CASSLSGEGRPQHF. CDR3 in DNA: TGTGCCAGCAGTTTGTCGGGGGAAGGGCGGCCCCAGCATTTT.

V gene TRBV20-1 combines with J gene TRBJ2-7; D is perhaps TRBD2 (5 bases). This CDR3 has 12 amino acids. Germline V CDR1 and CDR2: DFQATT, SNEGSKA (reference sequence). V was trimmed by 4 bases and J by 1 base, leaving 8 bases between them. CDR3 region: CSATRDSYEQYF. Here the CDR3 DNA reads TGCAGTGCTACTCGGGATTCCTACGAGCAGTACTTC.

The gene calls are TRBV6-1 and TRBJ2-7; possibly TRBD1 for D (6 bases). The CDR3 covers 16 residues. CDR1 is MNHNS, CDR2 SASEGT, per germline. V was cut by 7 bases and J by 3 bases, with 22 bases left in between. CDR3 nucleotides: TGTGCCAGCACTCTCCTTTCACAGGGTGGAAGCTACGAGCAGTACTTC. Its translation: CASTLLSQGGSYEQYF.

This clonotype showed up just a few times. The chain carries TRBV28 and TRBJ2-7; tentatively, D is TRBD2 (5 bases). Trimming shortened V by 2 bases and J by 4 bases, and 12 bases separated the two germline ends. Germline V gene data show CDR1 as MDHEN and CDR2 as SYDVKM. The CDR3 length is 14 residues. The CDR3 nucleotides read TGTGCCAGCAGTTTAGCGGGCGGAAATTACGAGCAGTACTTC. Translating it yields CASSLAGGNYEQYF.

Comments on this clonotype: With a much larger clone just one base away, this may be a read error. The J gene is TRBJ1-5, the V gene TRBV4-2, with D tentatively TRBD1 (6 bases). Germline V CDR1 and CDR2: LGHNA, YNFKEQ. The CDR3 length is 14 residues. The CDR3 DNA is TGTGCCAGCAGCCAAAGGGGGATTGCACAGCCCCATCATTTT. Its translation is CASSQRGIAQPHHF.

The V and J genes are TRBV10-3 and TRBJ2-7; D might be TRBD2 (7 bases). The germline V and J ends were trimmed by 11 bases and 3 bases, with 23 bases remaining between them. The CDR3 is 15 residues long. The germline gives CDR1 ENHRY, CDR2 SYGVKD. CDR3: CAAQGTTSSYYEQYF. The DNA of the CDR3 is TGTGCCGCGCAGGGGACGACTAGCAGTTACTACGAGCAGTACTTC.

The gene calls are TRBV7-2 and TRBJ2-5, with TRBD2 matching over 12 bases. The germline V gene has CDR1 SGHTA and CDR2 FQGNSA. The length of the CDR3 is 15 residues. Germline trimming cut 8 bases from V and 5 bases from J; bases unmatched to any gene: 9. CDR3 amino acids: CASHRTSGVGETQYF. The CDR3 DNA sequence: TGTGCCAGCCATCGGACTAGCGGGGTTGGGGAGACCCAGTACTTC. The variable domain in full, with the rest retrieved from reference TRBV7-2 and TRBJ2-5, is GAGVSQSPSNKVTEKGKDVELRCDPISGHTALYWYRQSLGQGLEFLIYFQGNSAPDKSGLPSDRFSAERTGGSVSTLTIQRTQQEDSAVYLCASHRTSGVGETQYFGPGTRLLVL.

Remarks on this clonotype: A read error is possible here, since a much larger clone lies one base away. Lacking the conserved final phenylalanine or tryptophan, this CDR3 likely reflects a read error. The V gene is TRBV5-1, the J gene TRBJ1-1; 7 positions match TRBD1. V dropped 6 bases and J dropped 6; count of bases not matched to a gene: 8. The CDR3 runs 13 residues. Germline CDR1 reads SGHRS; CDR2 reads YFSETQ. CDR3 in DNA: TGCGCCAGCACCGCAGGGGGGTTGGCTGAAGCTTTCCTT. Protein sequence: CASTAGGLAEAFL.

In its sample, this clonotype was seen many times. The chain couples TRBV30 to TRBJ1-1, with D possibly being TRBD1 (5 bases). CDR3 length: 13 amino acids. V dropped 0 bases and J dropped 5 bases, with 10 bases sitting between them. Looked up from germline, CDR1 is GTSNPN and CDR2 is SVGIG (reference sequence). In DNA, the CDR3 is TGTGCCTGGAGTGTATCGGGGGAGACTGAAGCTTTCTTT. Residues: CAWSVSGETEAFF.

A few counts support this clonotype. A much larger clone lies one base from this, so it may be a read error. This chain joins TRBV6-2 or TRBV6-3 and TRBJ2-7; 8 nucleotides match TRBD2. The CDR3 totals 14 residues. Germline assignment: CDR1 MNHEY and CDR2 SVGEGT. The CDR3 loop is CASNLGGGLNEQHF. CDR3 DNA sequence: TGTGCCAGCAACCTAGGCGGGGGGCTCAACGAGCAGCACTTC.

Only one count was recorded for this clonotype. The rearrangement uses TRBV6-1 and TRBJ2-7; D unclear. This CDR3 is 11 amino acids long. The V and J ends lost 2 bases and 5 bases respectively, with 4 bases between them. Germline-derived CDR1 and CDR2 are MNHNS and SASEGT. The CDR3 here is CASSEHNEQYF. In DNA, the CDR3 is TGTGCCAGCAGTGAACATAACGAGCAGTACTTC.

This clonotype was counted ten times or more. The chain is built from TRBV19 and TRBJ1-1; D is uncertain. V gave up 5 bases and J gave up 0 bases, with 7 bases separating them. This CDR3 contains 13 residues. Germline CDR1 reads LNHDA; CDR2 reads SQIVND (reference sequence). The CDR3 DNA sequence: TGTGCCAGTAGTGCCGTCTTGAACACTGAAGCTTTCTTT. Amino acid sequence: CASSAVLNTEAFF.

The chain is built from TRBV5-1 and TRBJ2-4, with TRBD1 matching over 7 bases. The CDR3 length is 15 residues. CDR1 is SGHRS and CDR2 is YFSETQ in the germline V gene. Trimming took 5 bases from V and 3 from J; bases not matched to a gene: 8. The chain's CDR3 is CASSLTGPDKNIQYF. The DNA of the CDR3 is TGCGCCAGCAGTCTGACAGGGCCGGACAAAAACATTCAGTACTTC.

This rearrangement joins TRBV6-5 to TRBJ2-2; possibly TRBD2 for D (5 bases). Germline V gene sequence: CDR1 MNHEY, CDR2 SVGAGI. The CDR3 is 15 amino acids. V dropped 5 bases and J dropped 3 bases, with 13 bases sitting between them. The CDR3 loop is CASSIPGLYTGELFF. CDR3 nucleotide sequence: TGTGCCAGCAGTATACCGGGATTATACACCGGGGAGCTGTTTTTT.

The chain has TRBV4-1 and TRBJ1-1, with D unclear. The length of the CDR3 is 15 residues. Germline loops: CDR1 MGHRA, CDR2 YSYEKL. The V gene lost 1 base and the J gene lost 8 bases, with 17 bases spanning the gap. The CDR3 loop is CASSQARALGLEAFF. The CDR3 region has the DNA TGCGCCAGCAGCCAAGCCCGAGCCCTCGGTCTCGAAGCTTTCTTT.